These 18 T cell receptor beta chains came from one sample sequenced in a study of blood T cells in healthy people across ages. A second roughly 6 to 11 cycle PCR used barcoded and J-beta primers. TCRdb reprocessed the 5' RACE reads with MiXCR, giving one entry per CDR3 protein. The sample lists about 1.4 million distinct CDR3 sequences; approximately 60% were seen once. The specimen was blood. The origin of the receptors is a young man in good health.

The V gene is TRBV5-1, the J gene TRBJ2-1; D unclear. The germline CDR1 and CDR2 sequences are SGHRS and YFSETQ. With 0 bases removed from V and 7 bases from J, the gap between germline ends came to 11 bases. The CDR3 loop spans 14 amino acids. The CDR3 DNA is TGCGCCAGCAGCTTGGCAGTACTTCCAAATGAGCAGTTCTTC. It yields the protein CASSLAVLPNEQFF.

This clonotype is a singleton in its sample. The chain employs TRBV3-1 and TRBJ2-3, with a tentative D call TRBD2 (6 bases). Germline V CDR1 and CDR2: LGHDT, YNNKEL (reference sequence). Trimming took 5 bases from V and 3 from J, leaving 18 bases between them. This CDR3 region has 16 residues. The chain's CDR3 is CASSVSHGGATDTQYF. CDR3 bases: TGTGCCAGCAGCGTAAGTCACGGGGGAGCGACAGATACGCAGTATTTT.

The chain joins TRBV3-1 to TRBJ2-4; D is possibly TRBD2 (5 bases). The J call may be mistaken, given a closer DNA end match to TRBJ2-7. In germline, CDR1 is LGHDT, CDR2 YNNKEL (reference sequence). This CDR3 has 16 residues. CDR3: CASSPLPLAGLYEQYF. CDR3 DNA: TGTGCCAGCAGCCCCCTACCCCTAGCCGGTCTTTACGAGCAGTACTTC.

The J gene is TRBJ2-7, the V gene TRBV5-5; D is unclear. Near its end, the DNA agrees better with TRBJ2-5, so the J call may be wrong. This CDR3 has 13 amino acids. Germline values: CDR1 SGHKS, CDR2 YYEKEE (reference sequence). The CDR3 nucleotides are TGTGCCAGCAGGGTGTCAGAACAAGAGACCCAGTACTTC. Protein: CASRVSEQETQYF.

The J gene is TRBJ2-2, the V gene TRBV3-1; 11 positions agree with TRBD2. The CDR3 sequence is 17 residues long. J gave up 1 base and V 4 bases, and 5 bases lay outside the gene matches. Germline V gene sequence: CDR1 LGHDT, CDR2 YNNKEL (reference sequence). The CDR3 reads CASSPTSGSGNTGELFF. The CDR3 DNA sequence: TGTGCCAGCAGCCCAACTAGCGGGAGCGGGAACACCGGGGAGCTGTTTTTT.

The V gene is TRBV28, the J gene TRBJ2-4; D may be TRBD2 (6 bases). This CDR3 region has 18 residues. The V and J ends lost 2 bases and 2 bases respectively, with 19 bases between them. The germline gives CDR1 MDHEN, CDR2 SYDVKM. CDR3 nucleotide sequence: TGTGCCAGCAGTTTACCGACTAGGTCTAGCCTGTCCAAAAACATTCAGTACTTC. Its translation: CASSLPTRSSLSKNIQYF.

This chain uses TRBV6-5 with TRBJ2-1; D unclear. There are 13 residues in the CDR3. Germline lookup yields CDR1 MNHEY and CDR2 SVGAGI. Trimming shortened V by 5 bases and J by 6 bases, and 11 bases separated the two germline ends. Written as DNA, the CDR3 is TGTGCCAGCAGTCTACCTATGGCCAATGAGCAGTTCTTC. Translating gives CASSLPMANEQFF.

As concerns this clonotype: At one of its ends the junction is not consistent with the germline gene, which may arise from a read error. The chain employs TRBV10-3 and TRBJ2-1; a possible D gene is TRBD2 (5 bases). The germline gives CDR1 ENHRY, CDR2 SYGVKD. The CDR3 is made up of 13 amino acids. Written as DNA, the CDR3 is TGTGCCATCACACCTAGCTCCTACGATGAGCAGTTCTTC. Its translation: CAITPSSYDEQFF.

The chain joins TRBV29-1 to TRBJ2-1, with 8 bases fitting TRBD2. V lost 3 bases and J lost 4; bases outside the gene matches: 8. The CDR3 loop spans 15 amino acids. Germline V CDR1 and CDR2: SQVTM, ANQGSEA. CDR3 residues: CSVDPGLVPYNEQFF. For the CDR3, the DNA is TGCAGCGTTGACCCGGGACTAGTCCCTTACAATGAGCAGTTCTTC.

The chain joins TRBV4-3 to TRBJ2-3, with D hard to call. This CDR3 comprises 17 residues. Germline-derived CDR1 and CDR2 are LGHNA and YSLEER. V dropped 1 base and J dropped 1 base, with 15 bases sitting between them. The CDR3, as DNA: TGCGCCAGCAGCCAAGTTGGTGCGGTGGTGGGCACAGATACGCAGTATTTT. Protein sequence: CASSQVGAVVGTDTQYF.

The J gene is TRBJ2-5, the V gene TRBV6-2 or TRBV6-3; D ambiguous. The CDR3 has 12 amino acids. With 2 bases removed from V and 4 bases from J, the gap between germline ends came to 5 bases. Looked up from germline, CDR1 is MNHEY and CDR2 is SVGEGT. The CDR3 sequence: CASSYISETQYF. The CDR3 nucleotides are TGTGCCAGCAGTTACATATCAGAGACCCAGTACTTC.

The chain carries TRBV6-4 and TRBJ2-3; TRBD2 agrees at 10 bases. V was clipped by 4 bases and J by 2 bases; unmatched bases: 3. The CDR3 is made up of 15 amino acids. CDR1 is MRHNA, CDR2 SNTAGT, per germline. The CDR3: CASSGSGGATDTQYF. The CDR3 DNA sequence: TGTGCCAGCAGTGGGAGCGGGGGGGCCACAGATACGCAGTATTTT.

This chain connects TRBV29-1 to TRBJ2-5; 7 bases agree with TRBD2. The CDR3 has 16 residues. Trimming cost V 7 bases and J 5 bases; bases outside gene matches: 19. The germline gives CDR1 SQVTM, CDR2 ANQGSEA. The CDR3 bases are TGCAGCGCCCGACCTATGGGGCGGGAGTGGACCGAGACCCAGTACTTC. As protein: CSARPMGREWTETQYF.

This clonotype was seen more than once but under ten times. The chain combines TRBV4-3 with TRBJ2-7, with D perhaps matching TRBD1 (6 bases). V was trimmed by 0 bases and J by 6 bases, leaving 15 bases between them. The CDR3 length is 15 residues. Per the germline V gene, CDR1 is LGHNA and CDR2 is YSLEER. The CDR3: CASSQEAQGTCEQYF. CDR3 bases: TGCGCCAGCAGCCAAGAAGCCCAGGGGACATGCGAGCAGTACTTC.

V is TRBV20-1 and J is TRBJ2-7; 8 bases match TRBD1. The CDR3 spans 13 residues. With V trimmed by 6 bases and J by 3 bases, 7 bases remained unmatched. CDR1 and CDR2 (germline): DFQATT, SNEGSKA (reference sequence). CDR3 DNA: TGCAGTGCGAGGACAGGGTTTCTCTACGAGCAGTACTTC. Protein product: CSARTGFLYEQYF.

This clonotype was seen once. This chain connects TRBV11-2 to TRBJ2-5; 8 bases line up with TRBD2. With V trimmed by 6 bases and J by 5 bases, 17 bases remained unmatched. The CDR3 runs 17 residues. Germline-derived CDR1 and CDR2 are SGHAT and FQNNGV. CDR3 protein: CASSPSAGGALGETQYF. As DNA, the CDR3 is TGTGCCAGCAGTCCATCCGCCGGGGGGGCCTTGGGGGAGACCCAGTACTTC.

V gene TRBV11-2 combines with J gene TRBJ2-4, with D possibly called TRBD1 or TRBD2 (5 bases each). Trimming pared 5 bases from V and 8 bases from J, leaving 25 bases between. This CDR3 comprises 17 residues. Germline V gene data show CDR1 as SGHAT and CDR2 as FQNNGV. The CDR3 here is CASSLLNGARSRDIQYF. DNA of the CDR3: TGTGCCAGCAGCCTCTTGAACGGGGCGCGAAGTAGGGACATTCAGTACTTC.

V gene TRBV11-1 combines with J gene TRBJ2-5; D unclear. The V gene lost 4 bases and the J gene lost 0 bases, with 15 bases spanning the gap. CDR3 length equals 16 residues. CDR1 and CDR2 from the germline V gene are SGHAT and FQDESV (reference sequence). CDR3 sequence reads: CASSSEAQMYQETQYF. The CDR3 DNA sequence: TGTGCCAGCAGCTCAGAGGCTCAAATGTACCAAGAGACCCAGTACTTC.